This T cell receptor beta chain was documented in a study of T-cell reconstitution after alpha-beta-depleted transplantation in children. At least ten counts were recorded for this clonotype. Its antigen is as yet unknown. Study observations and caveats: Once a year had passed after transplant, T-cell counts and diversity came mostly from newly produced T cells. Some patients' high day-60 TCRbeta diversity was attributed to recipient cells surviving conditioning. Alpha-beta T cells present about two months after transplant were reported to originate from several hundred expanded graft clones.

Unique molecular identifiers were incorporated when the TCRbeta library was constructed. TCRdb re-called the PCR reads through MiXCR, storing one row per CDR3 protein. Of about 980,000 distinct CDR3 sequences listed, about 30% are singletons. Per the germline V gene, CDR1 is KGHDR and CDR2 is SFDVKD. This CDR3 has 17 amino acids. Trimming removed 7 bases at V and 0 bases at J, with 18 bases between. The chain links TRBV24-1 to TRBJ2-1; D is possibly TRBD1 (9 bases). The source material was PBMCs, mostly from graft donor cells, sampled 360 days after TCRalphabeta/CD19-depleted stem cell transplant. The receptor's source is a boy in the first two years of life who had a stem cell transplant for SCID, so the T cells may come from the graft donor. CDR3 DNA sequence: TGTGCCACCAGAAGCGGGGGACAGGGATGCTCCTACAATGAGCAGTTCTTC. Translating it yields CATRSGGQGCSYNEQFF.